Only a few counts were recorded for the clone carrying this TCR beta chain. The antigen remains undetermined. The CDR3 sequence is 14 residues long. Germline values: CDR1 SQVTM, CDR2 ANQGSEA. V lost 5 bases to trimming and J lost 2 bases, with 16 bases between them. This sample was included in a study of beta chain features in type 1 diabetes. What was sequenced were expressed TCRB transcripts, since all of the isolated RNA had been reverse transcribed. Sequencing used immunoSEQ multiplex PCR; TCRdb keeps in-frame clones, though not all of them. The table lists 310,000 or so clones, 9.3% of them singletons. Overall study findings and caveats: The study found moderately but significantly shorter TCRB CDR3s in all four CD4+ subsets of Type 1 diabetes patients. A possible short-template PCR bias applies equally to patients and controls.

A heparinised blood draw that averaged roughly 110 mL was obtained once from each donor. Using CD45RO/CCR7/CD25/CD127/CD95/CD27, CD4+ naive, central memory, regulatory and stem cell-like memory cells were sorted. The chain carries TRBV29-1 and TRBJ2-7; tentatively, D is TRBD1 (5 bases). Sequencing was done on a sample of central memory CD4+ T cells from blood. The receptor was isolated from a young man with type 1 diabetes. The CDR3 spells CSVQNPDRTYEQYF. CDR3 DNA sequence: TGCAGCGTTCAAAACCCCGACAGAACCTACGAGCAGTACTTC.